This TCR beta chain appears in the sequencing data of a study of spatial heterogeneity in lung cancer. The length of the CDR3 is 17 residues. Germline V gene data show CDR1 as LNHDA and CDR2 as SQIVND (reference sequence). V was clipped by 1 base and J by 1 base; unmatched bases: 4. TCRdb itself ran the 5' RACE reads through MiXCR, one entry per CDR3 protein. The sample records more than 5,000 distinct CDR3 sequences, 7.8% being singletons. Noted time point: sample taken at primary tumor resection. The TCR was taken from a female donor with early-stage non-small cell lung cancer. This rearrangement joins TRBV19 to TRBJ2-1; 10 nucleotides line up with TRBD2. Here the sequenced sample was normal lung tissue next to the tumor, taken at surgery. The CDR3 loop is CASSIAASGGSYNEQFF. The DNA of the CDR3 is TGTGCCAGTAGTATAGCGGCTAGCGGGGGTTCCTACAATGAGCAGTTCTTC.